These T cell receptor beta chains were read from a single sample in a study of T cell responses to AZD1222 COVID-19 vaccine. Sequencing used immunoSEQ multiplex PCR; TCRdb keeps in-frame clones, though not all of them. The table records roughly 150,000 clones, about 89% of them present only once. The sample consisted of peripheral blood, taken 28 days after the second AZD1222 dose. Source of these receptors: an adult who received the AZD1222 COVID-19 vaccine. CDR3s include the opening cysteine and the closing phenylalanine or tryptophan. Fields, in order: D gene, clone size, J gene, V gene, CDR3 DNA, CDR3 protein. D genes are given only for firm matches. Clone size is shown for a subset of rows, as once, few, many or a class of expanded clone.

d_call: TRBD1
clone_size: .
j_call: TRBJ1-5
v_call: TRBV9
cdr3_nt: TGTGCCAGCAGCGAGACAGGGGTGAGTCAGCCCCAGCATTTT
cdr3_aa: CASSETGVSQPQHF

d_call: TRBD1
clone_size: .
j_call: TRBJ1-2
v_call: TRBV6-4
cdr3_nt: TGTGCCAGCAGTCCAAAGACAGGGAGGGGCTACACCTTC
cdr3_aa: CASSPKTGRGYTF

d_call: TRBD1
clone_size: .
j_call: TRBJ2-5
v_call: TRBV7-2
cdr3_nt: TGTGCCAGCAGCTTAGGGACAGGGCCAGTTGAAGGGACCCAGTACTTC
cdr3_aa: CASSLGTGPVEGTQYF

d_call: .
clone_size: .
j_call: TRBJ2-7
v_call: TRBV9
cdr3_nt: TGTGCCAGCAGCGTTGGGGGGACCGGCTACGAGCAGTACTTC
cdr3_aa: CASSVGGTGYEQYF

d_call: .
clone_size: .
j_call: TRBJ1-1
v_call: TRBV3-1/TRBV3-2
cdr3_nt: TGTGCCAGCAGCCAGCCGGGCCCCAACACTGAAGCTTTCTTT
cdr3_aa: CASSQPGPNTEAFF

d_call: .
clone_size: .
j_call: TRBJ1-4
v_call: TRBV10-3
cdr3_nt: TGTGCCATCAGAAGCGGAGAAAAACTGTTTTTT
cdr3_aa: CAIRSGEKLFF

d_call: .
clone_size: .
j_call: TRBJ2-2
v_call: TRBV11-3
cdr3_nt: TGTGCCAGCAGTAGGAGGACCACAGGGAACGCCGGGGAGCTGTTTTTT
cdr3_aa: CASSRRTTGNAGELFF

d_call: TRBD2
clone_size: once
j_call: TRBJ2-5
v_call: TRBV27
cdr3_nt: TGTGCCAGCAGTCTAACGGACGGGAGGATAGAGACCCAGTACTTC
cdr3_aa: CASSLTDGRIETQYF

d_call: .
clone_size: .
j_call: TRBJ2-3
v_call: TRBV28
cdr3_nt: TGTGCCAGCAGTTTATTGGGAATCACAGATACGCAGTATTTT
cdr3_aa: CASSLLGITDTQYF

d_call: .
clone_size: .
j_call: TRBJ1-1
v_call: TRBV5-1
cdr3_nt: TGCGCCAGCAGCTTGCGTCTACTGGGGTCGACTGAAGCTTTCTTT
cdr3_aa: CASSLRLLGSTEAFF

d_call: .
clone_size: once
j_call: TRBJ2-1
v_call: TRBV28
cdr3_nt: TGTGCCAGCAGTCCCCCAAGGTCACCCTACAATGAGCAGTTCTTC
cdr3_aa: CASSPPRSPYNEQFF

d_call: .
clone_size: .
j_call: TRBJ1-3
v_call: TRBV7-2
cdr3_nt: TGTGCCAGCAGCTTATCCTTTGGCTCTGGAAACACCATATATTTT
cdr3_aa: CASSLSFGSGNTIYF

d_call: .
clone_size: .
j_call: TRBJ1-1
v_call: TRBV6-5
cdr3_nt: TGTGCCAGCAGCAAAACGGGAGTGTGGAACACTGAAGCTTTCTTT
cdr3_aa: CASSKTGVWNTEAFF

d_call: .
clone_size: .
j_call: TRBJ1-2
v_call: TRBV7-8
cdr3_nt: TGTGCCAGCAGCCTAGGGCTGGGCTACACCTTC
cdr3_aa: CASSLGLGYTF

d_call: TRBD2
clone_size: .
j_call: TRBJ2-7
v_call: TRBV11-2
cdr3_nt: TGTGCCAGCAGCTTATATCCCAGCGGGAGGGCTGACGAGCAGTACTTC
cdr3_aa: CASSLYPSGRADEQYF

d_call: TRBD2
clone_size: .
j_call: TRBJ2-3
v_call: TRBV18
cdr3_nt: TGTGCCAGCTCACCACCGGGACTAGATCTAGATACGCAGTATTTT
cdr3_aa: CASSPPGLDLDTQYF

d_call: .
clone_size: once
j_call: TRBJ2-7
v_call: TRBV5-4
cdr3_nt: TGTGCCAGCAGTCCCCCATACAGGGCCAACGAGCAGTACTTC
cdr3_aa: CASSPPYRANEQYF

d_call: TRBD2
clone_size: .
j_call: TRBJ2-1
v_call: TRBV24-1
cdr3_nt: TGTGCCACCAGTGATTTTGCAGCGGGAGTTTACAATGAGCAGTTCTTC
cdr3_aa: CATSDFAAGVYNEQFF

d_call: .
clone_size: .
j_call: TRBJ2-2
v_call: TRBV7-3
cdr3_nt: TGTGCCAGCAGCCCTAGTTCGAGGGGGACCGGGGAGCTGTTTTTT
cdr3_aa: CASSPSSRGTGELFF

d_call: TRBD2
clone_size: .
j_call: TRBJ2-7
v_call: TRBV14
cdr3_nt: TGTGCCAGCAGCCCGCCGGGGACTAGCGGATTCTACGAGCAGTACTTC
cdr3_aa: CASSPPGTSGFYEQYF

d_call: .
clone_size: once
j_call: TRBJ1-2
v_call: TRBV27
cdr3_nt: TGTGCCAGCAGTTGGTCCACCTTCTATGGCTACACCTTC
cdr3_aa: CASSWSTFYGYTF

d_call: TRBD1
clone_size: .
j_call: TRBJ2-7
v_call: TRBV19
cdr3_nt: TGTGCCAGTAACAACAGGGGGCTCTTGGGCGAGCAGTACTTC
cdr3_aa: CASNNRGLLGEQYF

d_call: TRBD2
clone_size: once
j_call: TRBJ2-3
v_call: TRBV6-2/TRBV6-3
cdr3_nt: TGTGCCAGCAGTCGCCGAAATAGCGGGGATCTAGGGGATACGCAGTATTTT
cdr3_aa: CASSRRNSGDLGDTQYF

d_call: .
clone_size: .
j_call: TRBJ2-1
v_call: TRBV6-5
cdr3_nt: TGTGCCAGCACCACCGGTCAGGGAACCCACAATGAGCAGTTCTTC
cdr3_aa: CASTTGQGTHNEQFF

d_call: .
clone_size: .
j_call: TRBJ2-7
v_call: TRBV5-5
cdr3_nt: TGTGCCAGCAGCTTGGGTAGGAGCTCCTACGAGCAGTACTTC
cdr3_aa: CASSLGRSSYEQYF

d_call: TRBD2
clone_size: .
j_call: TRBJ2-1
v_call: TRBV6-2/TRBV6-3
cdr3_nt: TGTGCCAGCAGTTACCCGACTAGCGGGGGGACTAAGGATGAGCAGTTCTTC
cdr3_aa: CASSYPTSGGTKDEQFF

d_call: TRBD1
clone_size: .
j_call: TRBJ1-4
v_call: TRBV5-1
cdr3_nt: TGCGCCAGCAGCGTGGGACAGGGAAATGAAAAACTGTTTTTT
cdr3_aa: CASSVGQGNEKLFF

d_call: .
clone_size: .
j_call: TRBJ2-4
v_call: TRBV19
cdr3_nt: TGTGCCAGTAGTGACCCGGGGGCCAAAAACATTCAGTACTTC
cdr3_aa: CASSDPGAKNIQYF

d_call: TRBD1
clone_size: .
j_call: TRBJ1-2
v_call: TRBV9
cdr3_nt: TGTGCCAGCAGCGATAACCGGGACAGGGGGAACTATGGCTACACCTTC
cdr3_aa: CASSDNRDRGNYGYTF

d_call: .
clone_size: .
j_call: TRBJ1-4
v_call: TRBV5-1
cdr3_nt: TGCGCCAGCACCACAGATGGCAGTGAAAAACTGTTTTTT
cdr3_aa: CASTTDGSEKLFF

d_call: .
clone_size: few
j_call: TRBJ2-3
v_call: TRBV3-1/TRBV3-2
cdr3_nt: TGTGCCAGCAGCCAAGTTTACCGGGAGAAGTACACAGATACGCAGTATTTT
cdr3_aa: CASSQVYREKYTDTQYF

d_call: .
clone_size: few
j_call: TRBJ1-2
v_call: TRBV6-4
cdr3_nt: TGTGCCAGCAGTGACTTCTTTGGTGGCTACACCTTC
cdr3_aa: CASSDFFGGYTF